This T cell receptor (beta chain) was identified during a study of blood T cell repertoires in COVID-19. Study summary: Samples taken during acute and convalescent COVID-19 were collected in the United States, Italy and Spain.

In terms of age and location, participants ranged from roughly 18 to 90 years and lived in around 22 US areas. Germline V lookup: CDR1 LGHNA, CDR2 YSLEER. V gave up 3 bases and J gave up 1 base, with 12 bases separating them. This CDR3 contains 15 residues. Original handling: Amplifying reference gene primers gave estimates of nucleated cell counts. This table comes from immunoSEQ multiplex PCR, and its TCRdb copy is limited to in-frame clones, with some not included. V and J calls and clone size are copied from that table; D and trimming were computed from the DNA. The repertoire holds 150,000 to 200,000 clones, with around 82% as singletons.

Specimen: PBMCs or T cells enriched from blood (not recorded which). This chain links TRBV4-3 with TRBJ2-5, with D perhaps matching TRBD1 (7 bases). The clonotype originates from a woman aged 55-69 years with acute COVID-19. The CDR3 nucleotides are TGCGCCAGCAGCCACGGAGGGACAGTCCAAGAGACCCAGTACTTC. This translates into CASSHGGTVQETQYF.